This is a list of T cell receptor beta chains from one sample in a study of post-analysis software for immune sequencing data. From the PCR reads, TCRdb called clonotypes with MiXCR, one entry per CDR3 protein. The sample lists about 160,000 distinct CDR3 sequences, 36% seen once, with approximately 30% in the top ten. This specimen was blood, taken after autologous hematopoietic stem cell transplantation. The receptors here all came from a girl aged 5-17 years with multiple sclerosis. The CDR3 runs from the conserved cysteine through the conserved F or W. The D gene is left open where the match is weak. Clone size is stated in some rows and not others, as once, few, many or a class when expanded.

d_call	clone_size	v_call	j_call	cdr3_aa	cdr3_nt
-	few	TRBV4-3	TRBJ2-7	CASSQDLASSYNEQYF	TGCGCCAGCAGCCAAGATTTGGCTAGCTCCTACAATGAGCAGTACTTC
TRBD2	-	TRBV7-9	TRBJ2-1	CASSRGGYNEQFF	TGTGCCAGCAGTCGGGGGGGGTATAATGAGCAGTTCTTC
TRBD1	many	TRBV7-7	TRBJ2-1	CASSVRQGPYNEQFF	TGTGCTAGCAGCGTCAGACAGGGGCCCTACAATGAGCAGTTCTTC
-	few	TRBV5-1	TRBJ2-5	CASSLTAAYQETQYF	TGCGCCAGCAGCTTGACAGCTGCCTACCAAGAGACCCAGTACTTC
-	-	TRBV7-9	TRBJ2-1	CASSAPQKLDEQFF	TGTGCCAGCAGCGCTCCACAGAAACTCGATGAGCAGTTCTTC
-	-	TRBV28	TRBJ2-6	CASSSRLRGANVLTF	TGTGCCAGCAGTTCCCGCCTCCGGGGGGCCAACGTCCTGACTTTC
-	-	TRBV28	TRBJ2-5	CASSFEAGRQAQYF	TGTGCCAGCAGTTTTGAAGCAGGGAGACAAGCCCAGTACTTC
TRBD2	few	TRBV6-6	TRBJ2-7	CASSYDSTSGVTGEQYF	TGTGCCAGCAGTTACGACTCAACTAGCGGGGTTACTGGTGAGCAGTACTTC
-	-	TRBV6-5	TRBJ2-5	CAGSPGGPGSETQYF	TGTGCCGGCAGTCCCGGGGGGCCAGGAAGCGAGACCCAGTACTTC
-	-	TRBV20-1	TRBJ1-1	CSARDPGRSNTEAFF	TGCAGTGCTAGAGATCCAGGCAGAAGTAACACTGAAGCTTTCTTT
-	few	TRBV12-3/TRBV12-4	TRBJ1-1	CASSSLPGRNTEAFF	TGTGCCAGCAGTTCCCTTCCTGGACGGAACACTGAAGCTTTCTTT
-	-	TRBV12-3/TRBV12-4	TRBJ2-1	CASSLARLNEQFF	TGTGCCAGCAGTTTAGCGAGGCTCAATGAGCAGTTCTTC
TRBD2	-	TRBV5-1	TRBJ2-3	CASSLDGLVGDTQYF	TGCGCCAGCAGCTTGGATGGACTAGTGGGAGATACGCAGTATTTT
TRBD2	many	TRBV7-2	TRBJ2-1	CASSSGGTRGNNEQFF	TGTGCCAGCAGCTCCGGAGGGACTAGAGGTAACAATGAGCAGTTCTTC
-	-	TRBV5-1	TRBJ2-1	CASPGEGEGQRNGQFF	TGCGCCAGCCCCGGGGAGGGGGAGGGCCAACGGAATGGGCAGTTCTTC
-	-	TRBV4-2	TRBJ2-1	CASSQGPGEGNEQFF	TGTGCCAGCAGCCAAGGTCCGGGGGAAGGAAATGAGCAGTTCTTC
-	few	TRBV7-9	TRBJ2-1	CASAGKNNEQFF	TGTGCCAGCGCCGGGAAGAACAATGAGCAGTTCTTC
TRBD2	-	TRBV3-1	TRBJ2-1	CASSRASGSWNEQFF	TGTGCCAGCAGCCGAGCTAGCGGGAGTTGGAATGAGCAGTTCTTC
TRBD1	-	TRBV7-9	TRBJ2-3	CASSRDRDAQYF	TGTGCCAGCAGCCGGGACAGAGATGCGCAGTATTTT
TRBD2	-	TRBV12-3/TRBV12-4	TRBJ2-3	CASSPVAGGRADTQYF	TGTGCCAGCAGCCCCGTGGCGGGAGGGAGAGCAGATACGCAGTATTTT
-	-	TRBV6-2/TRBV6-3	TRBJ2-1	CASSPLGVSYNEQFF	TGTGCCAGCAGCCCTCTAGGCGTCTCCTACAATGAGCAGTTCTTC
TRBD2	-	TRBV7-2	TRBJ2-7	CASSLGGAGGLYEQYF	TGTGCCAGCAGCTTAGGAGGCGCGGGGGGCCTCTACGAGCAGTACTTC
TRBD1	many	TRBV30	TRBJ2-7	CASLGQNYEQYF	TGTGCCAGCCTGGGACAGAACTACGAGCAGTACTTC
-	-	TRBV5-5	TRBJ2-1	CASSREGYEQFF	TGTGCCAGCAGCCGGGAAGGGTACGAGCAGTTCTTC
-	few	TRBV18	TRBJ2-7	CASSPPDLYEQYF	TGTGCCAGCTCACCACCCGACCTCTACGAGCAGTACTTC
-	-	TRBV20-1	TRBJ2-1	CSAGTGNEQFF	TGCAGTGCTGGCACGGGAAATGAGCAGTTCTTC
TRBD2	few	TRBV20-1	TRBJ2-4	CSASTLAGGGEQYF	TGCAGTGCCAGCACCCTAGCGGGAGGTGGGGAGCAGTACTTC
TRBD1	many	TRBV7-8	TRBJ2-5	CASSSLLRDRVQETQYF	TGTGCCAGCAGCTCCCTACTCCGGGACAGGGTCCAAGAGACCCAGTACTTC
TRBD2	many	TRBV4-3	TRBJ2-3	CASSQGYREALTDTQYF	TGCGCCAGCAGCCAAGGTTACCGGGAGGCCCTCACAGATACGCAGTATTTT
TRBD1	-	TRBV6-2/TRBV6-3	TRBJ2-7	CASRDSGYEQYF	TGTGCCAGCCGGGACAGCGGCTACGAGCAGTACTTC
-	-	TRBV10-3	TRBJ1-1	CAIGGGPTGTNTEAFF	TGTGCCATCGGGGGGGGACCGACGGGGACGAACACTGAAGCTTTCTTT
TRBD1	once	TRBV6-5	TRBJ2-3	CASSYSGQGRTDTQYF	TGTGCCAGCAGTTACTCGGGACAGGGCCGTACAGATACGCAGTATTTT
TRBD2	-	TRBV6-6	TRBJ2-1	CASSLTSGGWDEQFF	TGTGCCAGCAGTTTGACTAGCGGGGGGTGGGATGAGCAGTTCTTC
-	few	TRBV5-1	TRBJ2-1	CASSLLQKGSEQFF	TGCGCCAGCAGCTTGTTACAGAAGGGGAGTGAGCAGTTCTTC
TRBD2	few	TRBV4-3	TRBJ2-3	CASSGKKREGVTDTQYF	TGCGCCAGCAGCGGGAAAAAGCGGGAGGGTGTCACAGATACGCAGTATTTT
TRBD1	-	TRBV20-1	TRBJ2-7	CSVDRGRDEQYF	TGCAGTGTCGACAGGGGGCGGGACGAGCAGTACTTC
TRBD1	few	TRBV5-1	TRBJ1-1	CASSFAQGGTEAFF	TGCGCCAGCAGCTTTGCTCAGGGGGGGACTGAAGCTTTCTTT
-	-	TRBV6-5	TRBJ1-4	CASQFLGAGEKLFF	TGTGCCAGTCAATTTCTCGGGGCAGGGGAAAAACTGTTTTTT
TRBD1	many	TRBV7-2	TRBJ1-1	CASNPQGASEAFF	TGTGCCAGCAACCCACAGGGGGCTTCTGAAGCTTTCTTT
TRBD2	few	TRBV4-1	TRBJ2-5	CASSQVGLAGETQYF	TGCGCCAGCAGCCAAGTGGGACTAGCTGGAGAGACCCAGTACTTC
-	-	TRBV20-1	TRBJ2-1	CSARQAKGGYYEQFF	TGCAGTGCTAGACAAGCGAAAGGAGGATACTATGAGCAGTTCTTC
-	-	TRBV10-2	TRBJ1-6	CASSGSPGTLNSPLHF	TGCGCCAGCAGTGGGTCTCCCGGGACCTTAAATTCACCCCTCCACTTT
TRBD1	few	TRBV6-2/TRBV6-3	TRBJ1-1	CASSYSDRGGTEAFF	TGTGCCAGCAGTTACTCGGACAGGGGAGGCACTGAAGCTTTCTTT
-	-	TRBV18	TRBJ2-7	CASSRQEGAHEQYF	TGTGCCAGCTCACGACAGGAAGGAGCCCACGAGCAGTACTTC
-	-	TRBV11-2	TRBJ2-7	CASSLRTIDEQYF	TGTGCCAGCAGCTTGAGGACAATCGACGAGCAGTACTTC
TRBD2	-	TRBV12-3/TRBV12-4	TRBJ2-5	CASSPRLAGGEAQYF	TGTGCCAGCAGTCCTCGACTAGCGGGAGGAGAGGCCCAATACTTC
-	-	TRBV7-6	TRBJ2-1	CASSLVRSTQGQFF	TGTGCCAGCAGCTTAGTTCGTTCGACTCAGGGGCAGTTCTTC
-	-	TRBV2	TRBJ2-7	CASSGRRKTYEQYF	TGTGCCAGCTCCGGGCGGCGGAAAACCTACGAGCAGTACTTC